This TCR beta chain was recovered during a study of cytomegalovirus exposure and HLA in healthy donors. The study ran its PCR with 60 Vbeta and 13 Jbeta primers. Assay used: immunoSEQ multiplex PCR; TCRdb lists only in-frame clones, some missing. The sample lists approximately 120,000 clones; about 70% were seen once. Germline CDR1 is SGHTA and CDR2 is FQGNSA. V lost 5 bases to trimming and J lost 3 bases; unmatched junction nucleotides: 6. This CDR3 is built from 15 residues. This clone showed up just a few times. The specimen was PBMCs. The receptor comes from a woman aged 40 to 49 in good health and CMV-seropositive. This sequence joins TRBV7-2 and TRBJ1-3, with 8 nucleotides matching TRBD1. Here the CDR3 reads CASSPWTGFGNTIYF. The DNA of the CDR3 is TGTGCCAGCAGCCCGTGGACAGGGTTTGGAAACACCATATATTTT.